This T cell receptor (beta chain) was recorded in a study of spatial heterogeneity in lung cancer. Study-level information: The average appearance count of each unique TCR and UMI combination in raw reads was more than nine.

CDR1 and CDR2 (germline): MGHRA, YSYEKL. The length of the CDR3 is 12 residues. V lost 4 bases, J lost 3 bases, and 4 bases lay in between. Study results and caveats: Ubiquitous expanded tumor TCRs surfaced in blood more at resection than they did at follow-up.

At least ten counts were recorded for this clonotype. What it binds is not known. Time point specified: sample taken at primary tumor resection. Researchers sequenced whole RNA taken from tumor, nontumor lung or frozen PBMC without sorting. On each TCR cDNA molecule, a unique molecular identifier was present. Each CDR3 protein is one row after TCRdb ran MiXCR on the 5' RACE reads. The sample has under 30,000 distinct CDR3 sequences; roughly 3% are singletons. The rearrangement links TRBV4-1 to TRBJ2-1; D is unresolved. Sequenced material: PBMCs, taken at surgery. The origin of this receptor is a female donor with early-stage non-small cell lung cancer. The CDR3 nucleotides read TGCGCCAGCAGCCCTAGCTACAATGAGCAGTTCTTC. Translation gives CASSPSYNEQFF.